The T cell receptor beta chain described here comes from a study of blood T cells in healthy people across ages (dated by TCRdb to between 2015 and 2016). For context, the study as a whole: In model experiments, roughly one uniquely barcoded TCR beta cDNA molecule per two T cells was captured by template switching. To track age-related changes in TCR beta repertoire diversity, the study relied on deep sequencing normalized with unique cDNA molecular identifiers. Donors were grouped into four age groups: young (average about 15 years), middle-aged (39), aged (around 62) and long-lived (just over 80). To avoid experimental bias, donors of different ages were spread randomly across the sequencing lanes. For two donors (one aged 18 to 30 and one aged 80 or older), the study analyzed two additional independent replicas of 1 million unique cDNA reads from the same blood draw.

Systemically healthy Caucasian individuals from Russia, over 30 in total and aged about 6 to 90 years, were included as donors. Ten milliliters of peripheral blood were drawn from each donor into EDTA-treated Vacutainer tubes. Ficoll-Paque density-gradient centrifugation was used to isolate PBMCs, with at least 6.5 million obtained per sample. Trizol reagent was used to extract total RNA from PBMCs, with at least 5.5 micrograms per sample. For every donor, flow cytometry on a PBMC aliquot measured the percentage of naive CD45RAhigh/CD27high T cells. Library method: 5' RACE. Sequencing instrument: Illumina HiSeq 2500. A second PCR of roughly 6 to 11 cycles was run with a J-beta primer mix and a sample-barcoded 5' primer. A template-switch 5' adaptor carrying 12 random nucleotides introduced a unique molecular identifier onto each TCR beta cDNA molecule. At least 3 million CDR3-containing paired-end reads were obtained from each sample. The Mint cDNA synthesis kit, primed by a TRBC-specific oligonucleotide, was used to synthesize first-strand cDNA from all RNA. After uracil-DNA glycosylase treatment, a first 18-cycle PCR used universal primers M1SS and BC2_uni_R on all cDNA. From the authors' description of their analysis: Each sample was normalized by randomly selecting 1 million high-quality reads, each carrying a distinct molecular identifier. Instead of being binned into consensus sequences, reads with shared molecular identifiers were discarded. CDR3 identification, clonotype clustering and error correction used MiTCR with a Q25 quality threshold and the strictest error-elimination algorithm. A nonparametric unseen species model with Euler transformation was used to estimate lower-bound total TCR beta diversity. Starting from the raw public reads, TCRdb applied fastp trimming at Q25, assembled clones with MiXCR and retained in-frame beta chains. Records with the same CDR3 protein are collapsed into one entry carrying the most frequent genes and DNA. Here the V and J calls rest on TCRdb's processing, not on the authors' analysis. This sample holds about 1 million distinct CDR3 sequences; less than 50% were observed only once. Under 20% of the sample lies in the top ten.

Concerning this clonotype: Its antigen is unknown. No much larger clone is present one base from it, and per-base qualities are unavailable.

The CDR3 spans 14 residues, from the cysteine through the phenylalanine. Only the CDR3 region is kept as DNA, spanning 42 bases read in frame from base 1. Taken from the germline V gene, the CDR1 and CDR2 loops are SGDLS and YYNGEE. V is shortened by 0 bases, J by 13 bases, and the region joining them spans 19 bases. The full study reports these points: Observed TCR beta diversity per million T cells fell roughly linearly with age, and a significant reduction was already apparent by age roughly 40. Estimates of total diversity based on one million sequenced T cells were considered lower bounds and underestimates. The percentage of naive T cells measured by flow cytometry correlated strongly with observed TCR beta diversity. Donor CMV infection status was unknown, potentially confounding age-related changes in expanded clonotypes. Because profiling used bulk unsorted PBMCs, naive and antigen-experienced compartments could not be compared conclusively. Compared with the aged group, the long-lived group had more naive CD4+ T cells, fewer expanded clones and increased TCR diversity, a pattern suggesting age selection.

This clonotype was sampled from an older woman in good health. Here the chain combines TRBV9 and TRBJ1-2; the D gene identity is not certain. Sequenced: blood. The base sequence is TGTGCCAGCAGCGTAGGGGATACAATGGACTTTACCACCTTC. This sequence encodes CASSVGDTMDFTTF.